One and the same sample provided the 28 T cell receptor beta chains below, sequenced in a study of blood T cell repertoires in COVID-19. Produced via immunoSEQ multiplex PCR; TCRdb's table is partial and in-frame only. The table has roughly 100,000 clones, 88% seen once. Sequenced: peripheral blood. The receptors derive from a man aged 80 or over with acute or convalescent COVID-19.

J is TRBJ2-1 and V is TRBV4-1, with 11 bases fitting TRBD2. The CDR3 loop spans 17 amino acids. After removal of 6 bases from V and 8 bases from J, the junction contained 15 bases not matched to a gene. Germline V gene sequence: CDR1 MGHRA, CDR2 YSYEKL. This chain's CDR3 is CASRKHRTSGLLDEQFF. CDR3 DNA: TGCGCCAGCAGGAAACACAGGACTAGCGGGCTGTTAGATGAGCAGTTCTTC.

The rearrangement links TRBV2 to TRBJ2-5, with TRBD2 identical over 12 bases. The length of the CDR3 is 16 residues. CDR1 and CDR2 from the germline V gene are SNHLY and FYNNEI. V trimming: 10 bases; J trimming: 3 bases; junction bases outside the gene matches: 12. The CDR3 DNA reads TGTGCCACCCGGCTTGAACTAGCGGGGGGTGAAGAGACCCAGTACTTC. Its protein product is CATRLELAGGEETQYF. Full variable domain (outside the CDR3, taken from reference TRBV2 and TRBJ2-5): EPEVTQTPSHQVTQMGQEVILRCVPISNHLYFYWYRQILGQKVEFLVSFYNNEISEKSEIFDDQFSVERPDGSNFTLKIRSTKLEDSAMYFCATRLELAGGEETQYFGPGTRLLVL.

Concerning this clone itself: This sample also contains other DNA sequences that code for the same CDR3. The chain combines TRBV30 with TRBJ2-1; D not certain. This CDR3 contains 13 residues. Germline lookup yields CDR1 GTSNPN and CDR2 SVGIG (reference sequence). V was pared by 1 base and J by 3 bases, with 7 bases between. CDR3 region: CAWSGSSYNEQFF. CDR3 in DNA: TGTGCCTGGAGTGGATCTAGCTACAATGAGCAGTTCTTC.

This clone has a handful of counts. The chain combines TRBV3-1 (or the pseudogene TRBV3-2) with TRBJ1-1; TRBD1 matches at 10 bases. Germline CDR1 LGHDT, CDR2 YNNKEL (reference sequence). This CDR3 contains 14 residues. V lost 5 bases to trimming and J lost 4 bases; unmatched junction nucleotides: 4. The CDR3 nucleotides read TGTGCCAGCAGCGGCCGGGACAGGGGCACTGAAGCTTTCTTT. Residues: CASSGRDRGTEAFF.

The gene calls are TRBV12-2 and TRBJ2-7; the D call of TRBD2 is as the table states it, not checked on the DNA. TRBV12-2 is annotated as a pseudogene. This CDR3 has 13 residues. The chain's CDR3 is CASPAASSYEQYF. CDR3 nucleotide sequence: TGTGCAAGTCCCGCGGCGTCTTCTTACGAGCAGTACTTC.

The V call is TRBV12-5, the J call TRBJ2-3; no firm D call. Germline values: CDR1 LGHNT, CDR2 FRNRAP. V was cut by 2 bases and J by 1 base, with 7 bases left in between. The CDR3 contains 14 residues. As DNA, the CDR3 is TGTGCTAGTGGTTTGATGAGAGGCACAGATACGCAGTATTTT. Its translation is CASGLMRGTDTQYF.

V and J are TRBV2 and TRBJ1-6; TRBD1 aligns across 7 bases. J gave up 10 bases and V 5 bases, and 8 bases lay outside the gene matches. CDR3 length: 14 residues. Germline loops: CDR1 SNHLY, CDR2 FYNNEI. The CDR3 coding sequence is TGTGCCAGCAGTCTTACAGGGGTGAGCTCACCCCTCCACTTT. Translated, it gives CASSLTGVSSPLHF.

This chain links TRBV6-1 with TRBJ1-2; tentative D call: TRBD1 (5 bases). V was shortened by 0 bases and J by 2 bases, with 10 bases between the two germline ends. CDR1 is MNHNS, CDR2 SASEGT, per germline. CDR3 length: 15 residues. As DNA, the CDR3 is TGTGCCAGCAGTGAAGCGGCGGGGGTAAACTATGGCTACACCTTC. The encoded protein is CASSEAAGVNYGYTF.

The V and J genes are TRBV19 and TRBJ2-1; the D gene is possibly TRBD2 (5 bases). V gave up 6 bases and J gave up 6 bases, with 15 bases separating them. From germline, CDR1 is LNHDA and CDR2 SQIVND (reference sequence). CDR3 length equals 14 residues. The CDR3 DNA reads as TGTGCCAGTAGGGAGGACGGCGGTGCCAATGAGCAGTTCTTC. This codes for CASREDGGANEQFF.

The J gene is TRBJ1-4, the V gene TRBV19; D unresolved. CDR1 is LNHDA and CDR2 is SQIVND in the germline V gene (reference sequence). The ends were cut back, 2 bases at V and 0 bases at J, with 10 bases in the middle. The CDR3 spans 16 residues. The CDR3 coding sequence is TGTGCCAGTAGTATACAGGCGTACCCAACTAATGAAAAACTGTTTTTT. It translates to CASSIQAYPTNEKLFF. Full variable domain (missing parts from reference TRBV19 and TRBJ1-4): DGGITQSPKYLFRKEGQNVTLSCEQNLNHDAMYWYRQDPGQGLRLIYYSQIVNDFQKGDIAEGYSVSREKKESFPLTVTSAQKNPTAFYLCASSIQAYPTNEKLFFGSGTQLSVL.

The chain employs TRBV5-1 and TRBJ2-3; the match to TRBD1 covers 7 bases. J gave up 4 bases and V 3 bases, and 8 bases lay outside the gene matches. The germline V gene encodes CDR1 SGHRS and CDR2 YFSETQ. This CDR3 comprises 15 residues. In nucleotides, the CDR3 is TGCGCCAGCAGCTACGCACAGGGGTGGGCAGATACGCAGTATTTT. This sequence encodes CASSYAQGWADTQYF.

The genes are TRBV6-1 and TRBJ2-1; D is possibly TRBD2 (5 bases). V was trimmed by 0 bases and J by 9 bases, leaving 12 bases between them. The CDR3 covers 14 residues. Germline V gene data show CDR1 as MNHNS and CDR2 as SASEGT. CDR3 sequence (DNA): TGTGCCAGCAGTGAAGCTTCCGGGGTCCTTGAGCAGTTCTTC. Its protein product is CASSEASGVLEQFF.

The CDR3 region has the DNA TGTGCCAGCAGCTTAGAGTTTGAGGGGGAGTCCTACGAGCAGTACTTC. As protein: CASSLEFEGESYEQYF. The chain uses TRBV7-7 and TRBJ2-7, with D tentatively TRBD1 (6 bases). The V end lost 1 base, the J end lost 1 base, and 14 bases lay between the germline ends. The CDR3 is 16 residues long. Germline V gene data show CDR1 as SSHAT and CDR2 as FNYEAQ (reference sequence).

The chain has TRBV18 and TRBJ1-5; 9 bases agree with TRBD1. Per the germline V gene, CDR1 is KGHSH and CDR2 is LQKENI. V trimming: 3 bases; J trimming: 1 base; junction bases outside the gene matches: 13. The CDR3 extends over 19 amino acids. CDR3 loop: CASSPPILLGQGSNQPQHF. The CDR3 DNA reads as TGTGCCAGCTCACCCCCAATTTTATTAGGACAGGGGAGCAATCAGCCCCAGCATTTT.

Regarding this clone: Other nucleotide sequences from this sample produce the same CDR3. This chain uses TRBV5-4 with TRBJ1-3; TRBD1 might be the D (5 bases). V lost 2 bases and J lost 0, with 12 bases in between. Germline V gene sequence: CDR1 SGHNT, CDR2 YYREEE (reference sequence). The CDR3 covers 16 residues. CDR3 in amino acids: CASSFSGLSSGNTIYF. The CDR3 nucleotides read TGTGCCAGCAGCTTTTCGGGACTGAGCTCTGGAAACACCATATATTTT.

Remarks on this clone: An end of the junction does not agree with germline; a read error may underlie this. The chain is built from TRBV11-2 and TRBJ1-1, with 10 bases fitting TRBD1. Germline V gene sequence: CDR1 SGHAT, CDR2 FQNNGV. The CDR3 spans 14 residues. CDR3 amino acids: CASSARQGAPDAFF. In DNA form, the CDR3 reads TGTGCCAGCAGCGCGAGACAGGGGGCCCCTGATGCTTTCTTT. The full variable domain, rest sourced from reference TRBV11-2 and TRBJ1-1, is EAGVAQSPRYKIIEKRQSVAFWCNPISGHATLYWYQQILGQGPKLLIQFQNNGVVDDSQLPKDRFSAERLKGVDSTLKIQPAKLEDSAVYLCASSARQGAPDAFFGQGTRLTVV.

The chain joins TRBV21-1 to TRBJ2-1; whether TRBD2, the table's D call, matches the DNA was not checked. TRBV21-1 is marked as a pseudogene. The CDR3 runs to 16 residues. The CDR3 is CASSRVGLYSNNEQFF. The CDR3 bases are TGTGCCAGCAGCAGGGTAGGACTTTACAGCAATAATGAGCAGTTCTTC.

The CDR3 coding sequence is TGTGCCAGCAGCCAAGATGCGATCTATGGCTACACCTTC. Protein product: CASSQDAIYGYTF. This chain links TRBV3-1 (or the pseudogene TRBV3-2) with TRBJ1-2, with D uncertain. Germline V gives CDR1 LGHDT, CDR2 YNNKEL (reference sequence). The ends were cut back, 0 bases at V and 4 bases at J, with 6 bases in the middle. The CDR3 covers 13 residues.

This sequence joins TRBV6-2 or TRBV6-3 and TRBJ2-1; a possible D gene is TRBD2 (5 bases). V shed 4 bases and J shed 7 bases, with 20 bases lying between them. This CDR3 spans 16 amino acids. The germline CDR1 and CDR2 sequences are MNHEY and SVGEGT. The CDR3 protein is CASSSPSGEDWNEQFF. Here the CDR3 DNA reads TGTGCCAGCAGTTCCCCGAGCGGAGAAGATTGGAATGAGCAGTTCTTC.

The V call is TRBV14, the J call TRBJ1-2; 7 nucleotides agree with TRBD1. Germline V CDR1 and CDR2: SGHDN, FVKESK. J gave up 6 bases and V 1 base, and 11 bases lay outside the gene matches. The length of the CDR3 is 16 residues. The CDR3 region is CASSQVGRGYYDGYTF. CDR3 sequence (DNA): TGTGCCAGCAGCCAAGTGGGCAGGGGGTATTATGATGGCTACACCTTC.

This rearrangement joins TRBV4-2 to TRBJ1-5; 8 positions agree with TRBD1. Germline loops: CDR1 LGHNA, CDR2 YNFKEQ. The V and J ends lost 0 bases and 11 bases, in that order; junction bases with no gene match: 9. The CDR3 contains 15 residues. CDR3: CASSQERTGIWSQHF. Here the CDR3 DNA reads TGTGCCAGCAGCCAAGAAAGGACAGGGATCTGGTCCCAGCATTTT.

V and J are TRBV19 and TRBJ2-3; weak D call: TRBD1 (8 bases). Trimming took 3 bases from V and 3 from J, leaving 13 bases between them. The CDR3 has 15 amino acids. CDR1 and CDR2 (germline): LNHDA, SQIVND (reference sequence). This chain's CDR3 is CASSMIQGGTDTQYF. CDR3 DNA sequence: TGTGCCAGTAGTATGATACAGGGGGGGACAGATACGCAGTATTTT.

CDR3 in amino acids: CSIGAGGDYGYTF. The CDR3 DNA follows: TGCAGCATCGGGGCTGGCGGGGACTATGGCTACACCTTC. The gene calls are TRBV29-1 and TRBJ1-2; the D gene is possibly TRBD1 (5 bases). CDR3 length equals 13 residues. Germline lookup yields CDR1 SQVTM and CDR2 ANQGSEA. V shed 8 bases and J shed 3 bases, with 16 bases lying between them.

The rearrangement uses TRBV5-1 and TRBJ2-2; unclear D gene. Trimming removed 0 bases from V and 5 bases from J, with 5 bases in between. The germline gives CDR1 SGHRS, CDR2 YFSETQ. The CDR3 sequence is 13 residues long. The CDR3 sequence is CASSLGDTGELFF. The CDR3, as DNA: TGCGCCAGCAGCTTGGGCGATACCGGGGAGCTGTTTTTT. Using reference TRBV5-1 and TRBJ2-2 for the parts outside the CDR3, the full variable domain is KAGVTQTPRYLIKTRGQQVTLSCSPISGHRSVSWYQQTPGQGLQFLFEYFSETQRNKGNFPGRFSGRQFSNSRSEMNVSTLELGDSALYLCASSLGDTGELFFGEGSRLTVL.

This rearrangement joins TRBV30 to TRBJ2-7; D is undetermined. Per the germline V gene, CDR1 is GTSNPN and CDR2 is SVGIG (reference sequence). Trimming removed 3 bases at V and 0 bases at J, with 6 bases between. This CDR3 region has 12 residues. The DNA of the CDR3 is TGTGCCTGGAGACTGAGCTCCTACGAGCAGTACTTC. Amino acids: CAWRLSSYEQYF.

The rearrangement links TRBV2 to TRBJ2-3; no firm D call. The V gene lost 5 bases and the J gene lost 2 bases, with 2 bases spanning the gap. In germline, CDR1 is SNHLY, CDR2 FYNNEI. The CDR3 is made up of 11 amino acids. The CDR3 sequence is CASSYTDTQYF. DNA for the CDR3: TGTGCCAGCAGTTACACAGATACGCAGTATTTT.

This rearrangement joins TRBV7-8 to TRBJ2-6; perhaps TRBD1 as D (6 bases). Germline CDR1 is SGHVS and CDR2 is FQNEAQ. The CDR3 is made up of 18 amino acids. V shed 4 bases and J shed 2 bases, with 18 bases lying between them. The CDR3 protein is CASSWPGLGAAGANVLTF. CDR3 DNA: TGTGCCAGCAGCTGGCCCGGGTTGGGGGCGGCTGGGGCCAACGTCCTGACTTTC. The variable domain in full, with the rest retrieved from reference TRBV7-8 and TRBJ2-6, is GAGVSQSPRYKVAKRGQDVALRCDPISGHVSLFWYQQALGQGPEFLTYFQNEAQLDKSGLPSDRFFAERPEGSVSTLKIQRTQQEDSAVYLCASSWPGLGAAGANVLTFGAGSRLTVL.

J is TRBJ2-3 and V is TRBV6-6; 10 bases are a match to TRBD1. Germline V gene lookup returns CDR1 MNHNY and CDR2 SVGAGI (reference sequence). The CDR3 is 16 amino acids. V lost 2 bases and J lost 2; bases outside the gene matches: 4. The CDR3 region is CASSYRRQGATDTQYF. CDR3 coding DNA: TGTGCCAGCAGTTACCGAAGACAGGGGGCCACAGATACGCAGTATTTT.